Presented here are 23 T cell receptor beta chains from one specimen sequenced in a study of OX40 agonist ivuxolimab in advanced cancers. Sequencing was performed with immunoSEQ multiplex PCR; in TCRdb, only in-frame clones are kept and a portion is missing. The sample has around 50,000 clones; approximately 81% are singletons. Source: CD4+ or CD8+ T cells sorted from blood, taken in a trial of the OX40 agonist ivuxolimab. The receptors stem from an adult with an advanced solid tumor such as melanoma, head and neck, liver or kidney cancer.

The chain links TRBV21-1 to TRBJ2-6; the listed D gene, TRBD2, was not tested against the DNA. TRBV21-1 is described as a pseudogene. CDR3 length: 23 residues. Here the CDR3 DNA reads TGTGCCAGCAGCAAAAAAGCCGGGGGGACTAGCGGGGCATTGAGCTCTGGGGCCAACGTCCTGACTTTC. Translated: CASSKKAGGTSGALSSGANVLTF.

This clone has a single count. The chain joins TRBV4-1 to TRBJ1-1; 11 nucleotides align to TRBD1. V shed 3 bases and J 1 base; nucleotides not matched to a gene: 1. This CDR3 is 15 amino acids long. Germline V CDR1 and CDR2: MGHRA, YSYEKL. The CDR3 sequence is CASSQGQGENTEAFF. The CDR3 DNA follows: TGCGCCAGCAGCCAGGGACAGGGGGAGAACACTGAAGCTTTCTTT.

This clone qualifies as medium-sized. CDR3 in DNA: TGCGCCAGCAGCTTAAGACAGGGGGACTACGAGCAGTACTTC. The encoded protein is CASSLRQGDYEQYF. The rearrangement links TRBV5-1 to TRBJ2-7; 9 nucleotides align to TRBD1. J was trimmed by 3 bases and V by 2 bases; bases with no gene match: 3. Germline values: CDR1 SGHRS, CDR2 YFSETQ. This CDR3 is 14 amino acids long.

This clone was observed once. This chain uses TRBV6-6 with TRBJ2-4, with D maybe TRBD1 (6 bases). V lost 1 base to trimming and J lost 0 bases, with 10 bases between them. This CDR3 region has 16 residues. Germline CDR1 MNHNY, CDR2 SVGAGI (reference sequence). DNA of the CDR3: TGTGCCAGCAGTTACTTGGACAGTGAAGCCAAAAACATTCAGTACTTC. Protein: CASSYLDSEAKNIQYF.

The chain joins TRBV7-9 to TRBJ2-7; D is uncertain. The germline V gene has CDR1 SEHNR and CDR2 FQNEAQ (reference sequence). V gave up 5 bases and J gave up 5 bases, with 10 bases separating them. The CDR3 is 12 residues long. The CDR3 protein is CASSVRPNEQYF. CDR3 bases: TGTGCCAGCAGCGTTAGACCCAACGAGCAGTACTTC.

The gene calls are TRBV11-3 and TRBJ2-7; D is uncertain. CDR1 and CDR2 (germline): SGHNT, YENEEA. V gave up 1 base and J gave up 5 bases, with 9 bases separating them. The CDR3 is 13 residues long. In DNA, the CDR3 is TGTGCCAGCAGCTTAGCGGGCCACGACGAGCAGTACTTC. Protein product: CASSLAGHDEQYF.

The DNA for the CDR3 is TGTGCCAGCAGTTTAGTAGCCGACCGTCGAGAGACCCAGTACTTC. Translating it yields CASSLVADRRETQYF. The chain joins TRBV27 to TRBJ2-5; the D is unclear. V was pared by 2 bases and J by 4 bases, with 14 bases between. This CDR3 region has 15 residues. Germline assignment: CDR1 MNHEY and CDR2 SMNVEV (reference sequence).

Written as DNA, the CDR3 is TGTGCCAGCAGCTTGGGGGGCGCAGGATACGAGCAGTACGTC. Amino acid sequence: CASSLGGAGYEQYV. This chain connects TRBV5-8 to TRBJ2-7; TRBD1 might be the D (5 bases). The CDR3 has 14 amino acids. V was shortened by 0 bases and J by 4 bases, with 11 bases between the two germline ends. Germline lookup yields CDR1 SGHTS and CDR2 YDEGEE.

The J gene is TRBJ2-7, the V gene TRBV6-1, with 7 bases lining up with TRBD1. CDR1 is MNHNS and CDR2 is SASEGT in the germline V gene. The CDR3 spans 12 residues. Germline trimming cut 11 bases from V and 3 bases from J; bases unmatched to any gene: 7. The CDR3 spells CAGGQTIYEQYF. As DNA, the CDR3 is TGTGCCGGGGGACAGACTATCTACGAGCAGTACTTC.

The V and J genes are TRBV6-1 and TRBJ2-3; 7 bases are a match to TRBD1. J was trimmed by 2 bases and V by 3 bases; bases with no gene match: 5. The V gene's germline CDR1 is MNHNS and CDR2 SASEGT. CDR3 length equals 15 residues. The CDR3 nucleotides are TGTGCCAGCAGTGACACGACAGGGCCCACAGATACGCAGTATTTT. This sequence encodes CASSDTTGPTDTQYF.

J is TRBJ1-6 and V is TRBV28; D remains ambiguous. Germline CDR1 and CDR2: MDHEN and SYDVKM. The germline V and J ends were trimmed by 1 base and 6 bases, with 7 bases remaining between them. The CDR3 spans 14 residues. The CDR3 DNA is TGTGCCAGCAGTTTATCAACAGTTAATTCACCCCTCCACTTT. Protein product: CASSLSTVNSPLHF. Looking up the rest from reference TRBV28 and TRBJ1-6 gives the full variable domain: DVKVTQSSRYLVKRTGEKVFLECVQDMDHENMFWYRQDPGLGLRLIYFSYDVKMKEKGDIPEGYSVSREKKERFSLILESASTNQTSMYLCASSLSTVNSPLHFGNGTRLTVT.

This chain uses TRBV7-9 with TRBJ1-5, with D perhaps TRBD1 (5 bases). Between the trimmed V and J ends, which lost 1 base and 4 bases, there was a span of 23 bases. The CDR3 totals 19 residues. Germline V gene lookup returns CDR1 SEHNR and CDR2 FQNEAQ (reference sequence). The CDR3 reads CASSLELGGGTGGNQPQHF. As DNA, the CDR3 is TGTGCCAGCAGCTTAGAATTGGGTGGGGGGACCGGAGGTAATCAGCCCCAGCATTTT.

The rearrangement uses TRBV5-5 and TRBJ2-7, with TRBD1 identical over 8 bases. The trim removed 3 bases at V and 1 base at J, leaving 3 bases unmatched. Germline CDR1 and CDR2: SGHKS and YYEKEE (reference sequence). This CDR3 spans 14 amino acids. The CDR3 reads CASSSGTGSYEQYF. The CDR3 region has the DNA TGTGCCAGCAGCTCCGGGACAGGATCCTACGAGCAGTACTTC.

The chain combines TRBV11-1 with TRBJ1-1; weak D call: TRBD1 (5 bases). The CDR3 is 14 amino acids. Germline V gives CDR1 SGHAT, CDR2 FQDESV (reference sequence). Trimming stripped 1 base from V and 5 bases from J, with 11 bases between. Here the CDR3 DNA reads TGTGCCAGCAGCTTAGAAGGGGTTTGGACTGAAGCTTTCTTT. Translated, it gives CASSLEGVWTEAFF.

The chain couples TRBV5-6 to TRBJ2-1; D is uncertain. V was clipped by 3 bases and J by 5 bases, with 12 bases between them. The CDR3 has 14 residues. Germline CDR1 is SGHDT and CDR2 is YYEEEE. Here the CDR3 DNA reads TGTGCCAGCAGCTGGGTTCACCCTAACAATGAGCAGTTCTTC. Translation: CASSWVHPNNEQFF.

The CDR3 DNA is TGTGCCAGCAGCCCACTAGCGGGGGGAAACAATGAGCAGTTCTTC. The encoded protein is CASSPLAGGNNEQFF. The V call is TRBV11-2, the J call TRBJ2-1; 12 bases line up with TRBD2. Germline loops: CDR1 SGHAT, CDR2 FQNNGV. The CDR3 consists of 15 residues. V dropped 5 bases and J dropped 5; count of bases not matched to a gene: 4.

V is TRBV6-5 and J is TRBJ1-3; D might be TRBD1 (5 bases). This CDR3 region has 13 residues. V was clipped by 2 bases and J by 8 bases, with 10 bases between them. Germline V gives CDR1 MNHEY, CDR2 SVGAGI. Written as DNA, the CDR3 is TGTGCCAGCAGTTACGGAGGGACGGACACCATATATTTT. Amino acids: CASSYGGTDTIYF.

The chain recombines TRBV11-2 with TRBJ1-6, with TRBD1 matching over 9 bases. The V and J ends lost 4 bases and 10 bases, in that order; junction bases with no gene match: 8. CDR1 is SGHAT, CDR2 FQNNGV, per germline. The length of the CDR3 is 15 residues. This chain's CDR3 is CASSSRDRVDSPLHF. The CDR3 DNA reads TGTGCCAGCAGCTCCCGGGACAGGGTAGACTCACCCCTCCACTTT.

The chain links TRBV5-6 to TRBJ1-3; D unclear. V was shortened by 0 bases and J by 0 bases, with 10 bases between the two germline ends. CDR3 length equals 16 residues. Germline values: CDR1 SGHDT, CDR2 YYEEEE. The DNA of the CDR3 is TGTGCCAGCAGCTTGGGCGAGAGAAGCTCTGGAAACACCATATATTTT. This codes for CASSLGERSSGNTIYF. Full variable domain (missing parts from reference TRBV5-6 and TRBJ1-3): DAGVTQSPTHLIKTRGQQVTLRCSPKSGHDTVSWYQQALGQGPQFIFQYYEEEERQRGNFPDRFSGHQFPNYSSELNVNALLLGDSALYLCASSLGERSSGNTIYFGEGSWLTVV.

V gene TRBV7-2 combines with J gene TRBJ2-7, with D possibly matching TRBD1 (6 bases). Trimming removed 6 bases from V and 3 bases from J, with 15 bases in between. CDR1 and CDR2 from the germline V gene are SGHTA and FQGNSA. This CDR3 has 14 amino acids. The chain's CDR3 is CASSRERGYYEQYF. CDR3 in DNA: TGTGCCAGCAGTAGGGAGAGGGGGTACTACGAGCAGTACTTC.

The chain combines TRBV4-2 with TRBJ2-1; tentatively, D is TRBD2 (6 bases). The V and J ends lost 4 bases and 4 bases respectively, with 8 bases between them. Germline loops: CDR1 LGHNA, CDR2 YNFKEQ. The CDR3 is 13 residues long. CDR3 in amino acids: CASSPEGYNEQFF. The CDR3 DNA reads TGTGCCAGCAGCCCGGAGGGGTACAATGAGCAGTTCTTC.

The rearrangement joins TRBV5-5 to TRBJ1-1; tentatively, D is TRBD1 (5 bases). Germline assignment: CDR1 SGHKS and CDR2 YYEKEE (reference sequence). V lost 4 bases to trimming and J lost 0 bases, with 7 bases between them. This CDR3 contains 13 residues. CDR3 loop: CASSPDMNTEAFF. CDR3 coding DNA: TGTGCCAGCAGCCCGGACATGAACACTGAAGCTTTCTTT.

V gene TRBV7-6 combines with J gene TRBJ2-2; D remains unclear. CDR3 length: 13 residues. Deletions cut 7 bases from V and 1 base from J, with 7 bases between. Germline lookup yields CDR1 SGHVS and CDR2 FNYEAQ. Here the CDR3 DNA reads TGTGCCAGCACCAAAATGAACACCGGGGAGCTGTTTTTT. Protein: CASTKMNTGELFF.